These T cell receptor beta chains were read from a single sample in a study of Graves' ophthalmopathy and Graves' hyperthyroidism. Each CDR3 protein gets one entry after TCRdb re-called the multiplex PCR reads with MiXCR. Of some 160,000 distinct CDR3 sequences in the sample, around 39% were seen once. Sequences were obtained from peripheral blood. The receptors originated from a man aged 25 to 40 with Graves' ophthalmopathy. CDR3s include the opening cysteine and the closing phenylalanine or tryptophan. The D gene is left open where the match is weak. Size values are once, few and many counts, or a class for expanded clones, and some rows have none.

J gene	clone size	D gene	V gene	CDR3 DNA	CDR3 protein
TRBJ2-6	.	TRBD1	TRBV5-1	TGCGCCAGCAGTTGGAGACAGGGGAGCTCTGGGGCCAACGTCCTGACTTTC	CASSWRQGSSGANVLTF
TRBJ1-2	.	TRBD1	TRBV19	TGTGCCACCTTCCCCGGGACAGGCTATGGCTACACCTTC	CATFPGTGYGYTF
TRBJ2-5	many	.	TRBV28	TGTGCCAGCAGTCTCCCGGGACTCCAGGGGGAGACCCAGTACTTC	CASSLPGLQGETQYF
TRBJ1-1	.	TRBD1	TRBV20-1	TGCAGTGCCCCGGACAGGAGCAACACTGAAGCTTTCTTT	CSAPDRSNTEAFF
TRBJ2-2	many	TRBD1	TRBV28	TGTGCCAGCAGAACCGGGACAGGGGTCTTCCGGGAGCTGTTTTTT	CASRTGTGVFRELFF
TRBJ1-2	many	.	TRBV19	TGTGCCAGTAGTATGGGGGACCTCGACCCCTATGGCTACACCTTC	CASSMGDLDPYGYTF
TRBJ2-7	.	TRBD1	TRBV18	TGTGCCAGCTCACACAGGGGAATCGACCACGAGCAGTACTTC	CASSHRGIDHEQYF
TRBJ2-2	many	.	TRBV6-4	TGTGCCAGCAAGCCTAGCGAAGACACCGGGGAGCTGTTTTTT	CASKPSEDTGELFF
TRBJ2-2	few	TRBD1	TRBV7-2	TGTGCCAGCAGCTTAGCTGGACAGGGCACCGGGGAGCTGTTTTTT	CASSLAGQGTGELFF
TRBJ2-5	many	.	TRBV3-1	TGTGCCAGCAGCCAAGGCATAGGACAAGCCAAAGAGACCCAGTACTTC	CASSQGIGQAKETQYF
TRBJ2-7	many	.	TRBV7-2	TGTGCCAGCAGCTTAGACGCAGGGTTAGTCTACGAGCAGTACTTC	CASSLDAGLVYEQYF
TRBJ2-7	many	.	TRBV7-9	TGTGCCAGCAGCTTAGGGCCAAACCCGGCCATGTACGAGCAGTACTTC	CASSLGPNPAMYEQYF
TRBJ1-1	many	TRBD1	TRBV7-2	TGTGCCAGCAGCGTTGTGACAGGGACGAACACTGAAGCTTTCTTT	CASSVVTGTNTEAFF
TRBJ1-1	.	.	TRBV6-5	TGTGCCAGCAGTTACTCTGGGGCCGGGAGAAACACTGAAGCTTTCTTT	CASSYSGAGRNTEAFF
TRBJ1-1	many	.	TRBV12-3/TRBV12-4	TGTGCCAGCAGTTACAGAAGCGTTGCTTTCTTT	CASSYRSVAFF
TRBJ2-7	.	.	TRBV20-1	TGCAGTGCTCTACAGAATTACCCCACCTACGAGCAGTACTTC	CSALQNYPTYEQYF
TRBJ2-7	few	.	TRBV6-5	TGTGCCAGCAGTTACTCGAGGGGGTGGCGGGAGCAGTACTTC	CASSYSRGWREQYF
TRBJ2-6	few	.	TRBV7-9	TGTGCCAGCAGCTTGCCTGCCTCTGGGGCCAACGTCCTGACTTTC	CASSLPASGANVLTF
TRBJ2-5	many	.	TRBV6-1	TGTGCCAGCAGAGACAGGATCCAAGAGACCCAGTACTTC	CASRDRIQETQYF
TRBJ1-6	.	.	TRBV27	TGTGCCAGCACCTCCCCAGGGACTAATTCACCCCTCCACTTT	CASTSPGTNSPLHF
TRBJ2-6	many	TRBD1	TRBV10-3	TGTGCCATCAGGCGACAGGGCGGTTTCTCTGGGGCCAACGTCCTGACTTTC	CAIRRQGGFSGANVLTF
TRBJ2-7	many	TRBD2	TRBV9	TGTGCCAGCAGCGTATCGGGACTAGCTGGCGAGCAGTACTTC	CASSVSGLAGEQYF
TRBJ2-7	.	TRBD2	TRBV6-2/TRBV6-3	TGTGCCAGCAGTTATGGACTAGCGGGAGAACGGAACGAGCAGTACTTC	CASSYGLAGERNEQYF
TRBJ1-1	.	.	TRBV5-1	TGCGCCAGCAGCCCCCGGACAACCCTGAACACTGAAGCTTTCTTT	CASSPRTTLNTEAFF
TRBJ2-7	many	.	TRBV12-3/TRBV12-4	TGTGCCAGCAGTTGGACAGTCACCCCCTACGAGCAGTACTTC	CASSWTVTPYEQYF
TRBJ2-7	.	TRBD2	TRBV3-1	TGTGCCAGCAGCGCTCCCCAGGGTCATAGCGGGAAGAGCTCCTACGAGCAGTACTTC	CASSAPQGHSGKSSYEQYF
TRBJ2-6	many	TRBD2	TRBV6-2/TRBV6-3	TGTGCCAGCACCAGGCTACCTAGCGGGAGCACTGGGGCCAACGTCCTGACTTTC	CASTRLPSGSTGANVLTF
TRBJ2-5	few	.	TRBV11-2	TGTGCCAGCAGCTGGGAGAACAGGGCCCCGCCTAAGAAGAGAGAGACCCAGTACTTC	CASSWENRAPPKKRETQYF
TRBJ2-7	many	TRBD1	TRBV28	TGTGCCAGCAGTTCTCCTAGGGGGACAGAGAAATACGAGCAGTACTTC	CASSSPRGTEKYEQYF
TRBJ2-2	once	.	TRBV7-3	TGTGCCAGCAGCTTATCTCTAGGGAACACCGGGGAGCTGCTTTTT	CASSLSLGNTGELLF
TRBJ2-7	many	.	TRBV28	TGTGCCAGCGCGACTAACCCGACCTACGAGCAGTACTTC	CASATNPTYEQYF
TRBJ2-4	many	TRBD2	TRBV18	TGTGCCAGCTCACCACCGGCGGGAGGGTCCAAAAACCCCCAGTACTTC	CASSPPAGGSKNPQYF
TRBJ2-7	.	.	TRBV28	TGTGCCAGCAGACGAGGCCGGGAGCAGTACTTC	CASRRGREQYF